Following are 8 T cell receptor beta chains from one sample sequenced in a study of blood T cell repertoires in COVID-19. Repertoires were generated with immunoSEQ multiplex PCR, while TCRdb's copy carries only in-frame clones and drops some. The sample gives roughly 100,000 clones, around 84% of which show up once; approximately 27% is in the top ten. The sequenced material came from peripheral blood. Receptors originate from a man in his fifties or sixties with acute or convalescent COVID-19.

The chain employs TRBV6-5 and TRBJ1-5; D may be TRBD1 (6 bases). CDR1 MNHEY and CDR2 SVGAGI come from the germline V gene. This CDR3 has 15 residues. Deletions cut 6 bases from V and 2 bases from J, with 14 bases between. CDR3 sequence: CASRGGQGRNQPQHF. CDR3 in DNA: TGTGCCAGCAGGGGGGGGCAGGGTCGCAATCAGCCCCAGCATTTT.

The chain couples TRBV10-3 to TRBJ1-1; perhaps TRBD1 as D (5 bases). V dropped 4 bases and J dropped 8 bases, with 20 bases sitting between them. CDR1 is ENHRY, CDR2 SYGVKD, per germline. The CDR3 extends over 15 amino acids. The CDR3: CAISVPGGLDGEAFF. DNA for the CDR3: TGTGCCATCAGTGTTCCCGGGGGACTCGACGGGGAAGCTTTCTTT.

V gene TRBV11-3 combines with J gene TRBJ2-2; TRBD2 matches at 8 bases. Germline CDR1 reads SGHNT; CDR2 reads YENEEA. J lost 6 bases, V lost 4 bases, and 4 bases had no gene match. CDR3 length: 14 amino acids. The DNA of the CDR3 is TGTGCCAGCAGCTCGTTAGCGGGGCCCGGGGAGCTGTTTTTT. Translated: CASSSLAGPGELFF. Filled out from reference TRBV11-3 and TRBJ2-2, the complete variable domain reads EAGVVQSPRYKIIEKKQPVAFWCNPISGHNTLYWYLQNLGQGPELLIRYENEEAVDDSQLPKDRFSAERLKGVDSTLKIQPAELGDSAVYLCASSSLAGPGELFFGEGSRLTVL.

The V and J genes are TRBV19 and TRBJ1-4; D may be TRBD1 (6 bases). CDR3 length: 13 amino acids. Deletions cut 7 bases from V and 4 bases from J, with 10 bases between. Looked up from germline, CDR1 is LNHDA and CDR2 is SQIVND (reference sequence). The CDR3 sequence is CASTRGLNEKLFF. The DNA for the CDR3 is TGTGCCAGTACCAGGGGTCTTAATGAAAAACTGTTTTTT.

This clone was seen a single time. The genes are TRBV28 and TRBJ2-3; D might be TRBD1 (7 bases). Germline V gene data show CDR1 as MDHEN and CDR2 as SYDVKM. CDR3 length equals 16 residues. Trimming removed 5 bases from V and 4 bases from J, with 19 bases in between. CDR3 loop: CASSTRLGGGPDTQYF. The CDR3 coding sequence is TGTGCCAGCAGTACCCGACTAGGAGGGGGCCCAGATACGCAGTATTTT.

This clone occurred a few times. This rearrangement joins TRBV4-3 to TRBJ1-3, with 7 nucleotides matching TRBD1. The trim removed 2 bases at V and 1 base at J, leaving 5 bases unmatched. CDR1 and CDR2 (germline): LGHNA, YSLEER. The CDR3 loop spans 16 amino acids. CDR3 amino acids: CASSQTHRGSGNTIYF. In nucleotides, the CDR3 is TGCGCCAGCAGCCAAACCCACAGGGGATCTGGAAACACCATATATTTT.

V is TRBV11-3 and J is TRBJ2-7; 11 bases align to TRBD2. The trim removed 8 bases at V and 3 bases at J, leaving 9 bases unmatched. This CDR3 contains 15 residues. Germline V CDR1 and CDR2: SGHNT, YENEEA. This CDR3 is CASALSSGGSYEQYV. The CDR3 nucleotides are TGTGCCAGCGCGCTCTCTAGCGGGGGGAGCTACGAGCAGTACGTC.

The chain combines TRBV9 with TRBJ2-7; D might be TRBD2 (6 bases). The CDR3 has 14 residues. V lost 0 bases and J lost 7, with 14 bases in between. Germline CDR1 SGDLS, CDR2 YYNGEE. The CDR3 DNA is TGTGCCAGCAGCGTAGAGGCTAGCGAGTGGGAGCAGTACGTC. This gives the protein CASSVEASEWEQYV.